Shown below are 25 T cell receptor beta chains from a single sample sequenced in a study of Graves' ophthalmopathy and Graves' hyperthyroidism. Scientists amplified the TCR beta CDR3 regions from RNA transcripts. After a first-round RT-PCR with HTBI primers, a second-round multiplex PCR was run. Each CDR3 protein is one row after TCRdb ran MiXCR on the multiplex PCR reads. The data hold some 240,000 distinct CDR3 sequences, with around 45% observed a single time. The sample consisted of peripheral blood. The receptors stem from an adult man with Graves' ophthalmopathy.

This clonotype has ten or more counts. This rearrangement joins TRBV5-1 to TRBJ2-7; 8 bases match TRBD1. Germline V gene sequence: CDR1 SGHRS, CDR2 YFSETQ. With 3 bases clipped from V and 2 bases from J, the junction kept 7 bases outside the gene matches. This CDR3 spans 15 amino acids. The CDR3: CASSSLQGVTYEQYF. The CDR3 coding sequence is TGCGCCAGCAGCTCTCTACAGGGGGTGACCTACGAGCAGTACTTC.

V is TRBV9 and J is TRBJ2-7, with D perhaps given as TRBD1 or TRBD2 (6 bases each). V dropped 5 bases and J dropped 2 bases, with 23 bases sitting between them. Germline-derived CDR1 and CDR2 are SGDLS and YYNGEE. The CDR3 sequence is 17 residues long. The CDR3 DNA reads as TGTGCCAGCAGTGAAGGGCCGGTGGGGGGCCTTGCCTACGAGCAGTACTTC. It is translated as CASSEGPVGGLAYEQYF.

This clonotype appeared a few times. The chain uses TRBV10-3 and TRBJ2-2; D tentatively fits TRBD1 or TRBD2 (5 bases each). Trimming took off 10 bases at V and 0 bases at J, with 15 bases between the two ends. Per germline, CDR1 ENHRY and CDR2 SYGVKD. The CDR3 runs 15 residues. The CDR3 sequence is CASGRQGANTGELFF. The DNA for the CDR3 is TGTGCCAGCGGGCGGCAGGGAGCGAACACCGGGGAGCTGTTTTTT.

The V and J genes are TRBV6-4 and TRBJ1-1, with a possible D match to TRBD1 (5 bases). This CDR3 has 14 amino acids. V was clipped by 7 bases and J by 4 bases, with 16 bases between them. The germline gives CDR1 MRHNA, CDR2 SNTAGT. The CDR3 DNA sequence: TGTGCCAGCAAGCGGTTATCCGACAGCACTGAAGCTTTCTTT. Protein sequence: CASKRLSDSTEAFF.

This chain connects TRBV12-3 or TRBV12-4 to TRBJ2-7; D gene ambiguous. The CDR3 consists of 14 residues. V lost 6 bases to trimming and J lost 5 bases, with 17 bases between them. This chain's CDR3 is CASSLSQNLNEQYF. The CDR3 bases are TGTGCCAGCAGCTTATCTCAGAACCTTAACGAGCAGTACTTC.

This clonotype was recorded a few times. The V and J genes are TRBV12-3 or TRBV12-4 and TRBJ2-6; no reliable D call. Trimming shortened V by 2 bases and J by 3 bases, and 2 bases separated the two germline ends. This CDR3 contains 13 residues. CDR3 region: CASSLFGANVLTF. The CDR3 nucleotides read TGTGCCAGCAGTTTATTTGGGGCCAACGTCCTGACTTTC.

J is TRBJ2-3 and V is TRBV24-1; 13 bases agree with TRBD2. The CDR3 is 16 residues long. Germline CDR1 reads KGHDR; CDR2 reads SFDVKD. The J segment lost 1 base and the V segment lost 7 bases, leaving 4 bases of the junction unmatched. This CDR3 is CATRGTSGEGTDTQYF. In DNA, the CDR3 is TGTGCCACCAGGGGGACTAGCGGGGAGGGCACAGATACGCAGTATTTT.

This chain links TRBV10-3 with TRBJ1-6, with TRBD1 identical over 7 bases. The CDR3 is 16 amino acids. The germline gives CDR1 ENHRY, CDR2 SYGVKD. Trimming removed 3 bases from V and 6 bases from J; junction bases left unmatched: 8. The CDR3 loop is CAISDTRQGRNSPLHF. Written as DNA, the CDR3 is TGTGCCATCAGTGACACTAGACAGGGCCGTAATTCACCCCTCCACTTT.

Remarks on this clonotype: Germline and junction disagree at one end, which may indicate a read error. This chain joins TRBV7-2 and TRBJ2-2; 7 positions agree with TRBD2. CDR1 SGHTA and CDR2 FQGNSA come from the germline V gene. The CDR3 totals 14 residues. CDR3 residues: CASSGSYSTGGLFF. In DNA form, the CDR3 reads TGTGCCAGCAGCGGAAGTTACTCCACGGGGGGGCTGTTTTTT.

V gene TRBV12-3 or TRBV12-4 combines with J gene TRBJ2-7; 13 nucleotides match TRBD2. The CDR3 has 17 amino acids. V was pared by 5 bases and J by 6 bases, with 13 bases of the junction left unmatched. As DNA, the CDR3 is TGTGCCAGCAGTCCTAGGACTAGCGGGGGTTTTGTATGCGAGCAGTACTTC. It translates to CASSPRTSGGFVCEQYF.

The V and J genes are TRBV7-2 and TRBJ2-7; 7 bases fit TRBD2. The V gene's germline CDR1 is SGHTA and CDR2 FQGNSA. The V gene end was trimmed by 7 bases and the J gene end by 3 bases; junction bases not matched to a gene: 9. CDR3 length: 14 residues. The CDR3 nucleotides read TGTGCCAGCACCCAATTGCTAGCGGACTACGAGCAGTACTTC. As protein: CASTQLLADYEQYF.

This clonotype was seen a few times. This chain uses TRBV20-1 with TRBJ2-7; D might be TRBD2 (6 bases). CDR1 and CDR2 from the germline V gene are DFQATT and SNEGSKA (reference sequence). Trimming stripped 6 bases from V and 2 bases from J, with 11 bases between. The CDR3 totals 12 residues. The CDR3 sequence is CSAIRLAYEQYF. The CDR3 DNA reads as TGCAGTGCCATTAGACTAGCCTACGAGCAGTACTTC.

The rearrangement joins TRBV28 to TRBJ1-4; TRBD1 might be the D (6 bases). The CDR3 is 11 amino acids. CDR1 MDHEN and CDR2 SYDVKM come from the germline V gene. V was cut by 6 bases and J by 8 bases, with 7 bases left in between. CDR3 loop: CASSGGEKLFF. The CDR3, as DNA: TGTGCCAGCAGCGGGGGCGAAAAACTGTTTTTT.

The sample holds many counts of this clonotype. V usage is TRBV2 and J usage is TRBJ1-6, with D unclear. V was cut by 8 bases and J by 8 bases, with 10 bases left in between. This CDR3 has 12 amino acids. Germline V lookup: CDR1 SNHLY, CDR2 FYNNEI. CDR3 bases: TGTGCCAGCGGATACGGGTATTCACCCCTCCACTTT. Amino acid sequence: CASGYGYSPLHF. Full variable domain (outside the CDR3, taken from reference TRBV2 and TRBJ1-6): EPEVTQTPSHQVTQMGQEVILRCVPISNHLYFYWYRQILGQKVEFLVSFYNNEISEKSEIFDDQFSVERPDGSNFTLKIRSTKLEDSAMYFCASGYGYSPLHFGNGTRLTVT.

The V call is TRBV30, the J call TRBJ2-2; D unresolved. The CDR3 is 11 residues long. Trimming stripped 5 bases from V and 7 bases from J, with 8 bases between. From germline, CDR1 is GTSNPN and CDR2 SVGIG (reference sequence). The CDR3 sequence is CAWAENGELFF. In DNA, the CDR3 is TGTGCCTGGGCAGAGAACGGGGAGCTGTTTTTT.

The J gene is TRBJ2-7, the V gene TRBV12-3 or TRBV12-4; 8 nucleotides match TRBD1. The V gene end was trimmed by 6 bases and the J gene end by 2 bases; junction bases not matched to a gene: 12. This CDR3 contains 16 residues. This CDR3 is CASSYRRRTGTYEQYF. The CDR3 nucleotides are TGTGCCAGCAGCTACAGACGTCGGACAGGGACCTACGAGCAGTACTTC.

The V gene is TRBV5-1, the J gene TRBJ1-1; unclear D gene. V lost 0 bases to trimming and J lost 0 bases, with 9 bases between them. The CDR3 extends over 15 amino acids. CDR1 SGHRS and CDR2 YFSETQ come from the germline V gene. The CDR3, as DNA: TGCGCCAGCAGCTTGGTCCCACACGTGAACACTGAAGCTTTCTTT. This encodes CASSLVPHVNTEAFF.

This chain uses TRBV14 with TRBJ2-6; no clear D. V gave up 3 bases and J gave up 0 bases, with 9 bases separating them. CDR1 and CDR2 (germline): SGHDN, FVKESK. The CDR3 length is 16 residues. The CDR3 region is CASSQARSSGANVLTF. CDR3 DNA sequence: TGTGCCAGCAGCCAGGCCCGTAGCTCTGGGGCCAACGTCCTGACTTTC.

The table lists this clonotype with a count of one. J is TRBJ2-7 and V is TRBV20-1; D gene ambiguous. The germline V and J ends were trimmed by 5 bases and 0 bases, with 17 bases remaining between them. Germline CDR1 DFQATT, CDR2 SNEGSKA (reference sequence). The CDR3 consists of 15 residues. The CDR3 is CSAPLDRSASYEQYF. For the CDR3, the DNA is TGCAGTGCTCCGCTTGATAGGTCCGCCTCCTACGAGCAGTACTTC.

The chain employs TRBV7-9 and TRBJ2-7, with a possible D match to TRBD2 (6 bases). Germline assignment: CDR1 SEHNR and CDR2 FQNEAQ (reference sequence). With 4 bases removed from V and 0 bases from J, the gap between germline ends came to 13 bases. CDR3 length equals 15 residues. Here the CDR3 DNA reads TGTGCCAGCAGCTACGGGACTTCCAGCTCCTACGAGCAGTACTTC. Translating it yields CASSYGTSSSYEQYF. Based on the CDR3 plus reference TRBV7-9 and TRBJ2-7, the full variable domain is DTGVSQNPRHKITKRGQNVTFRCDPISEHNRLYWYRQTLGQGPEFLTYFQNEAQLEKSRLLSDRFSAERPKGSFSTLEIQRTEQGDSAMYLCASSYGTSSSYEQYFGPGTRLTVT.

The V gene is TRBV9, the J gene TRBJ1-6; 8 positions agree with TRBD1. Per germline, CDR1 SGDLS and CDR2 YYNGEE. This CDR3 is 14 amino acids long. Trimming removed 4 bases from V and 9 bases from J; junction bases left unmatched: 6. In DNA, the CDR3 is TGTGCCAGCAGCTTCGGACAGGGAATTTCACCCCTCCACTTT. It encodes CASSFGQGISPLHF.

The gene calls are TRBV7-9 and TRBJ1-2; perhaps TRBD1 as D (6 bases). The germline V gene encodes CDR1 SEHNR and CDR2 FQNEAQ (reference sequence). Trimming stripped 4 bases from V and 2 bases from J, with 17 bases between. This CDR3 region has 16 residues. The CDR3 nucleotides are TGTGCCAGCAGCTCTGCCGACAGGCCCCACAACTATGGCTACACCTTC. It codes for CASSSADRPHNYGYTF.

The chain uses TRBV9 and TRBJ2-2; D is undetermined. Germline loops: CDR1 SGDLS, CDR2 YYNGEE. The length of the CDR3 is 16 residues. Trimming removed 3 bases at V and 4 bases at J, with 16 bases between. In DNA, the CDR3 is TGTGCCAGCAGCGCCCCCCGGACCCGCGGCACCGGGGAGCTGTTTTTT. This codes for CASSAPRTRGTGELFF. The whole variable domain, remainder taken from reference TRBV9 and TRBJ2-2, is DSGVTQTPKHLITATGQRVTLRCSPRSGDLSVYWYQQSLDQGLQFLIQYYNGEERAKGNILERFSAQQFPDLHSELNLSSLELGDSALYFCASSAPRTRGTGELFFGEGSRLTVL.

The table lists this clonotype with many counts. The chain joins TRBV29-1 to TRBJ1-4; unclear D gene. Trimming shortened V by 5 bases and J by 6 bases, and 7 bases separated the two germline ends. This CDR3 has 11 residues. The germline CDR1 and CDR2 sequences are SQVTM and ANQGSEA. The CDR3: CSVWADEKLFF. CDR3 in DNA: TGCAGCGTTTGGGCGGATGAAAAACTGTTTTTT.

CDR3 amino acids: CASSSSGGGNTIYF. Written as DNA, the CDR3 is TGCGCCAGCAGCTCGTCGGGGGGCGGAAACACCATATATTTT. The V call is TRBV5-1, the J call TRBJ1-3, with a possible D match to TRBD1 (6 bases). The V gene lost 3 bases and the J gene lost 4 bases, with 11 bases spanning the gap. The CDR3 is 14 amino acids. Germline CDR1 reads SGHRS; CDR2 reads YFSETQ.